The 28 T cell receptor beta chains reported below all come from one sample, sequenced in a study of OX40 agonist ivuxolimab in advanced cancers. TCRdb keeps only in-frame clones here, not all; method: immunoSEQ multiplex PCR. The sample yields roughly 81,000 clones, approximately 93% seen once. Sequenced here: CD4+ or CD8+ T cells sorted from blood, sampled in a trial of the OX40 agonist ivuxolimab. These receptors originate from an adult with an advanced solid tumor such as melanoma, head and neck, liver or kidney cancer.

V and J are TRBV13 and TRBJ2-4, with TRBD2 matching over 11 bases. Losses at the gene ends were 4 bases for V and 8 bases for J; bases not matched to a gene: 13. The CDR3 is 17 residues long. Germline CDR1 reads PRHDT; CDR2 reads FYEKMQ (reference sequence). DNA for the CDR3: TGTGCCAGCAGCTCACGACTAGCGGGGAACCCTGGGGACATTCAGTACTTC. Translated, it gives CASSSRLAGNPGDIQYF.

The rearrangement links TRBV4-2 to TRBJ2-7; D not certain. Trimming stripped 1 base from V and 0 bases from J, with 10 bases between. Germline V lookup: CDR1 LGHNA, CDR2 YNFKEQ. The CDR3 loop spans 15 amino acids. In DNA, the CDR3 is TGTGCCAGCAGCCAAGCCCTCCCTAGCTCCTACGAGCAGTACTTC. Translation gives CASSQALPSSYEQYF.

This sequence joins TRBV9 and TRBJ2-3; D unresolved. The CDR3 length is 14 residues. The V end was cut by 5 bases, the J end by 2 bases, with 12 bases between. Per the germline V gene, CDR1 is SGDLS and CDR2 is YYNGEE. As DNA, the CDR3 is TGTGCCAGCAGGCCCGGGCAGGACACAGATACGCAGTATTTT. Amino acid sequence: CASRPGQDTDTQYF. The full variable domain, with the rest looked up from reference TRBV9 and TRBJ2-3, is DSGVTQTPKHLITATGQRVTLRCSPRSGDLSVYWYQQSLDQGLQFLIQYYNGEERAKGNILERFSAQQFPDLHSELNLSSLELGDSALYFCASRPGQDTDTQYFGPGTRLTVL.

This clone was recorded only once. The chain couples TRBV30 to TRBJ1-1, with D possibly TRBD1 on 6 matching bases. CDR1 and CDR2 from the germline V gene are GTSNPN and SVGIG (reference sequence). CDR3 size: 15 residues. V lost 3 bases and J 0 bases, leaving 14 bases between the germline ends. CDR3 sequence reads: CAWSLEQGLNTEAFF. The DNA of the CDR3 is TGTGCCTGGAGCCTGGAACAGGGTTTGAACACTGAAGCTTTCTTT.

The rearrangement links TRBV27 to TRBJ2-1; maybe TRBD2 (6 bases). Germline CDR1 and CDR2: MNHEY and SMNVEV (reference sequence). Trimming removed 5 bases at V and 0 bases at J, with 17 bases between. The CDR3 spans 17 residues. This CDR3 reads CASSRRDLPSSYNEQFF. The DNA of the CDR3 is TGTGCCAGCAGTCGGCGGGACTTACCCAGCTCCTACAATGAGCAGTTCTTC.

The CDR3 sequence is CASSQDRGGTDTQYF. CDR3 nucleotides: TGCGCCAGCAGCCAAGACAGGGGGGGCACAGATACGCAGTATTTT. The genes are TRBV4-3 and TRBJ2-3; perhaps TRBD1 as D (7 bases). The CDR3 spans 15 residues. Germline V gene sequence: CDR1 LGHNA, CDR2 YSLEER. V was shortened by 0 bases and J by 1 base, with 8 bases between the two germline ends.

The J gene is TRBJ2-1, the V gene TRBV7-3; 11 bases are shared with TRBD2. J gave up 4 bases and V 5 bases, and 13 bases lay outside the gene matches. Germline-derived CDR1 and CDR2 are SGHTA and FQGTGA. The CDR3 is made up of 18 amino acids. The CDR3 here is CASSLRLAGKGSYNEQFF. The CDR3 DNA is TGTGCCAGCAGCCTTAGACTAGCGGGAAAGGGGAGTTACAATGAGCAGTTCTTC.

The chain joins TRBV28 to TRBJ1-1; TRBD1 might be the D (5 bases). Germline CDR1 and CDR2: MDHEN and SYDVKM. Trimming left V 6 bases short and J 5 bases short, with 16 bases between. CDR3 length: 14 amino acids. CDR3 sequence (DNA): TGTGCCAGCAGCCGCCAAAGATGGGGGACTGAAGCTTTCTTT. Protein product: CASSRQRWGTEAFF.

This sequence joins TRBV29-1 and TRBJ1-6, with D hard to call. Germline V gene lookup returns CDR1 SQVTM and CDR2 ANQGSEA. Trimming took off 6 bases at V and 0 bases at J, with 6 bases between the two ends. The CDR3 is 13 residues long. CDR3 sequence (DNA): TGCAGCGTCACAGCCTCCTATAATTCACCCCTCCACTTT. This translates into CSVTASYNSPLHF.

This chain links TRBV16 with TRBJ2-3; D gene unclear. CDR3 length equals 16 residues. V was pared by 2 bases and J by 3 bases, with 15 bases between. Germline assignment: CDR1 KGHSY and CDR2 FQNENV. The CDR3 nucleotides are TGTGCCAGCAGCCAACGGACCAGCCACGAGACAGATACGCAGTATTTT. This gives the protein CASSQRTSHETDTQYF.

The chain has TRBV7-9 and TRBJ2-1, with unresolved D. The V and J ends lost 7 bases and 8 bases respectively, with 24 bases between them. Germline-derived CDR1 and CDR2 are SEHNR and FQNEAQ (reference sequence). The CDR3 extends over 16 amino acids. The CDR3 is CASTSTGVLPPHEQFF. The CDR3 bases are TGTGCCAGCACCTCGACTGGAGTTCTCCCTCCCCATGAGCAGTTCTTC.

The chain has TRBV9 and TRBJ1-2, with a weak D call TRBD1 (5 bases). Between the trimmed V and J ends, which lost 4 bases and 6 bases, there was a span of 13 bases. This CDR3 spans 13 amino acids. The germline CDR1 and CDR2 sequences are SGDLS and YYNGEE. CDR3 residues: CASSSRDGNGYTF. The CDR3 region has the DNA TGTGCCAGCAGCTCCAGGGACGGTAATGGCTACACCTTC. The whole variable domain, filled in from reference TRBV9 and TRBJ1-2, reads DSGVTQTPKHLITATGQRVTLRCSPRSGDLSVYWYQQSLDQGLQFLIQYYNGEERAKGNILERFSAQQFPDLHSELNLSSLELGDSALYFCASSSRDGNGYTFGSGTRLTVV.

The chain uses TRBV19 and TRBJ2-7, with 11 bases lining up with TRBD2. The CDR3 spans 14 residues. Trimming removed 3 bases from V and 3 bases from J; junction bases left unmatched: 1. The germline V gene has CDR1 LNHDA and CDR2 SQIVND (reference sequence). The CDR3 bases are TGTGCCAGTAGTATGACTAGCGGGAACTACGAGCAGTACTTC. Amino acid sequence: CASSMTSGNYEQYF.

J is TRBJ2-3 and V is TRBV29-1, with 9 bases aligning to TRBD2. V shed 7 bases, J shed 4 bases, and the junction held 9 bases outside the gene matches. The CDR3 covers 14 residues. The germline V gene encodes CDR1 SQVTM and CDR2 ANQGSEA. CDR3 residues: CSARIAGVPDTQYF. CDR3 coding DNA: TGCAGCGCCAGAATAGCGGGAGTCCCAGATACGCAGTATTTT.

The gene calls are TRBV29-1 and TRBJ2-7; D call uncertain. This CDR3 comprises 12 residues. Trimming left V 4 bases short and J 4 bases short, with 11 bases between. Per germline, CDR1 SQVTM and CDR2 ANQGSEA. CDR3 loop: CSVVINAYEQYF. CDR3 bases: TGCAGCGTTGTTATAAATGCTTACGAGCAGTACTTC.

The rearrangement links TRBV9 to TRBJ2-2; D might be TRBD2 (5 bases). This CDR3 is 16 amino acids long. Germline V gene lookup returns CDR1 SGDLS and CDR2 YYNGEE. V lost 0 bases and J lost 5, with 14 bases in between. In DNA form, the CDR3 reads TGTGCCAGCAGCGTAGCCCCCGGGGTCTATACCGGGGAGCTGTTTTTT. Residues: CASSVAPGVYTGELFF.

The CDR3 sequence: CASSLEVAGFSYEQYF. CDR3 coding DNA: TGCGCCAGCAGCTTGGAAGTAGCGGGATTCTCCTACGAGCAGTACTTC. This rearrangement joins TRBV5-1 to TRBJ2-7, with 8 nucleotides matching TRBD2. Germline trimming cut 0 bases from V and 0 bases from J; bases unmatched to any gene: 5. CDR3 length: 16 amino acids. Germline V gives CDR1 SGHRS, CDR2 YFSETQ.

The chain combines TRBV9 with TRBJ1-3; a possible D gene is TRBD1 (5 bases). V was clipped by 0 bases and J by 0 bases, with 13 bases between them. Germline CDR1 reads SGDLS; CDR2 reads YYNGEE. This CDR3 region has 17 residues. The CDR3 nucleotides are TGTGCCAGCAGCGTAGGGGGGGACCCTCACTCTGGAAACACCATATATTTT. Its protein product is CASSVGGDPHSGNTIYF.

This rearrangement joins TRBV6-5 to TRBJ2-7; TRBD1 matches 11 bases. The germline V gene encodes CDR1 MNHEY and CDR2 SVGAGI. Unmatched junction bases numbered 8, after V lost 5 bases and J lost 5 bases. This CDR3 contains 15 residues. Here the CDR3 DNA reads TGTGCCAGCAGTATCCGGGACAGGGGGGTCGACGAGCAGTACTTC. Protein: CASSIRDRGVDEQYF.

The chain couples TRBV19 to TRBJ1-3; D not certain. Germline CDR1 and CDR2: LNHDA and SQIVND (reference sequence). V gave up 2 bases and J gave up 0 bases, with 8 bases separating them. The length of the CDR3 is 15 residues. The CDR3 protein is CASSIFGASGNTIYF. CDR3 coding DNA: TGTGCCAGTAGTATATTCGGCGCCTCTGGAAACACCATATATTTT.

The chain employs TRBV27 and TRBJ2-7; D is possibly TRBD1 or TRBD2 (5 bases each). Germline CDR1 and CDR2: MNHEY and SMNVEV (reference sequence). The CDR3 is 15 residues long. V was cut by 3 bases and J by 2 bases, with 14 bases left in between. CDR3 protein: CASSFSNGAAYEQYF. The CDR3 bases are TGTGCCAGCAGTTTTTCGAACGGGGCCGCCTACGAGCAGTACTTC.

The V call is TRBV6-5, the J call TRBJ2-1, with 15 bases fitting TRBD2. Germline lookup yields CDR1 MNHEY and CDR2 SVGAGI. V lost 2 bases and J lost 7; bases outside the gene matches: 0. This CDR3 spans 15 amino acids. CDR3 in DNA: TGTGCCAGCAGTTACGGGACTAGCGGGAGGAATGAGCAGTTCTTC. This translates into CASSYGTSGRNEQFF.

V is TRBV12-5 and J is TRBJ1-1; the D gene is possibly TRBD1 (5 bases). Between the trimmed V and J ends, which lost 2 bases and 1 base, there was a span of 20 bases. Germline-derived CDR1 and CDR2 are LGHNT and FRNRAP. This CDR3 region has 18 residues. The CDR3 nucleotides read TGTGCTAGTGGTTTGACGTTTGAAGGGGAGGGAAGGAACACTGAAGCTTTCTTT. Residues: CASGLTFEGEGRNTEAFF.

The gene calls are TRBV4-1 and TRBJ2-7; TRBD2 aligns across 7 bases. Unmatched junction bases numbered 11, after V lost 0 bases and J lost 6 bases. Germline CDR1 reads MGHRA; CDR2 reads YSYEKL. The length of the CDR3 is 16 residues. The CDR3 nucleotides read TGCGCCAGCAGCCAAGATGCGGCGGGAGCTCTCCGCGAGCAGTACTTC. Translated, it gives CASSQDAAGALREQYF.

The rearrangement joins TRBV2 to TRBJ2-7; D uncertain. With 2 bases removed from V and 2 bases from J, the gap between germline ends came to 1 base. Germline CDR1 reads SNHLY; CDR2 reads FYNNEI. The CDR3 loop spans 11 amino acids. The CDR3 here is CASSETYEQYF. In nucleotides, the CDR3 is TGTGCCAGCAGTGAAACCTACGAGCAGTACTTC. The full variable domain, with the rest looked up from reference TRBV2 and TRBJ2-7, is EPEVTQTPSHQVTQMGQEVILRCVPISNHLYFYWYRQILGQKVEFLVSFYNNEISEKSEIFDDQFSVERPDGSNFTLKIRSTKLEDSAMYFCASSETYEQYFGPGTRLTVT.

The chain links TRBV6-6 to TRBJ2-3; 10 bases align to TRBD2. The CDR3 sequence is 12 residues long. Germline CDR1 reads MNHNY; CDR2 reads SVGAGI (reference sequence). V was pared by 9 bases and J by 3 bases, with 0 bases of the junction left unmatched. The CDR3 DNA reads TGTGCCAGTAGCGGGAGGACAGATACGCAGTATTTT. It is translated as CASSGRTDTQYF.

The J gene is TRBJ1-2, the V gene TRBV5-4; the D is unclear. Trimming took 0 bases from V and 3 from J, leaving 9 bases between them. The CDR3 contains 14 residues. Germline CDR1 SGHNT, CDR2 YYREEE (reference sequence). The CDR3 nucleotides read TGTGCCAGCAGCTTGGGGCCTGGTGACTATGGCTACACCTTC. This codes for CASSLGPGDYGYTF.

The gene calls are TRBV15 and TRBJ2-1; the match to TRBD2 covers 7 bases. Germline V gene sequence: CDR1 LNHNV, CDR2 YYDKDF (reference sequence). V lost 7 bases and J lost 7; bases outside the gene matches: 10. The CDR3 is 14 residues long. The CDR3 reads CATILAGDSNEQFF. CDR3 bases: TGTGCCACCATTCTGGCGGGAGACAGTAATGAGCAGTTCTTC.